One and the same sample provided the 27 T cell receptor beta chains below, sequenced in a study of shared clonotypes between healthy human individuals. In the naive CD8 group, cells lacked CD45RO and were positively selected for CCR7, so terminally differentiated effector memory CD45RA+ cells were left out. Method: immunoSEQ multiplex PCR; TCRdb's copy keeps in-frame clones and lacks some. The data contain under 850,000 clones, around 93% of them seen just once; the ten biggest clones take up 24%. The sample comprised naive CD8+ T cells sorted from blood. These receptors all come from a man aged 25-45 years in good health.

J is TRBJ2-7 and V is TRBV29-1; no firm D call. Trimming pared 1 base from V and 0 bases from J, leaving 13 bases between. This CDR3 has 15 residues. From germline, CDR1 is SQVTM and CDR2 ANQGSEA. CDR3 coding DNA: TGCAGCGTTGAAGTTCGAGACTTGAGCTCCTACGAGCAGTACTTC. It translates to CSVEVRDLSSYEQYF.

The V call is TRBV7-9, the J call TRBJ2-4, with D possibly being TRBD1 (6 bases). Germline values: CDR1 SEHNR, CDR2 FQNEAQ (reference sequence). The CDR3 spans 14 residues. Trimming stripped 4 bases from V and 1 base from J, with 8 bases between. The CDR3 DNA is TGTGCCAGCAGCTATCAGGGGGCCAAAAACATTCAGTACTTC. It specifies CASSYQGAKNIQYF.

The chain recombines TRBV28 with TRBJ2-1; a possible D gene is TRBD2 (6 bases). The CDR3 contains 15 residues. Trimming stripped 6 bases from V and 7 bases from J, with 19 bases between. CDR1 is MDHEN and CDR2 is SYDVKM in the germline V gene. The DNA of the CDR3 is TGTGCCAGCAGCTCCTCTAGCGCCCATCGGAATGAGCAGTTCTTC. This sequence encodes CASSSSSAHRNEQFF.

This sequence joins TRBV7-2 and TRBJ1-5; possibly TRBD1 for D (6 bases). The V gene's germline CDR1 is SGHTA and CDR2 FQGNSA. CDR3 length: 18 residues. The germline V and J ends were trimmed by 5 bases and 3 bases, with 23 bases remaining between them. CDR3 in DNA: TGTGCCAGCAGCCCCTCCGTGACCTTACAGGGTAACAATCAGCCCCAGCATTTT. Translated, it gives CASSPSVTLQGNNQPQHF.

V gene TRBV7-9 combines with J gene TRBJ2-7, with 7 bases fitting TRBD2. J lost 5 bases, V lost 1 base, and 2 bases had no gene match. The CDR3 loop spans 13 amino acids. Germline CDR1 is SEHNR and CDR2 is FQNEAQ (reference sequence). In DNA, the CDR3 is TGTGCCAGCAGCTTAGGCGGGAGCCACGAGCAGTACTTC. Its translation is CASSLGGSHEQYF. Complete variable domain (other parts from reference TRBV7-9 and TRBJ2-7): DTGVSQNPRHKITKRGQNVTFRCDPISEHNRLYWYRQTLGQGPEFLTYFQNEAQLEKSRLLSDRFSAERPKGSFSTLEIQRTEQGDSAMYLCASSLGGSHEQYFGPGTRLTVT.

Comments on this clone: Within the sample, other DNA sequences also encode this same CDR3. This rearrangement joins TRBV5-6 to TRBJ2-7, with D unresolved. The V end was cut by 4 bases, the J end by 2 bases, with 10 bases between. This CDR3 has 13 residues. Germline CDR1 and CDR2: SGHDT and YYEEEE. The CDR3 loop reads CASSATGTYEQYF. In nucleotides, the CDR3 is TGTGCCAGCAGCGCCACCGGAACCTACGAGCAGTACTTC.

The DNA for the CDR3 is TGTGCCAGCAGCCGGACAGGGTCCGGCTACACCTTC. Translated, it gives CASSRTGSGYTF. The genes are TRBV7-9 and TRBJ1-2, with 8 bases that match TRBD1. The CDR3 totals 12 residues. The ends lost 5 bases at V and 8 bases at J; junction bases unmatched: 4. The germline CDR1 and CDR2 sequences are SEHNR and FQNEAQ (reference sequence).

The chain links TRBV28 to TRBJ1-2; D uncertain. Trimming took off 5 bases at V and 2 bases at J, with 3 bases between the two ends. Per germline, CDR1 MDHEN and CDR2 SYDVKM. The CDR3 covers 11 residues. CDR3 sequence: CASSQNYGYTF. The DNA for the CDR3 is TGTGCCAGCAGTCAGAACTATGGCTACACCTTC.

The chain couples TRBV27 to TRBJ1-4, with D unclear. Germline CDR1 MNHEY, CDR2 SMNVEV (reference sequence). The germline V and J ends were trimmed by 6 bases and 7 bases, with 12 bases remaining between them. This CDR3 is built from 13 residues. The DNA of the CDR3 is TGTGCCAGCAGCCAAGATTGGGGTGAAAAACTGTTTTTT. As protein: CASSQDWGEKLFF. Full variable domain (rest looked up from reference TRBV27 and TRBJ1-4): EAQVTQNPRYLITVTGKKLTVTCSQNMNHEYMSWYRQDPGLGLRQIYYSMNVEVTDKGDVPEGYKVSRKEKRNFPLILESPSPNQTSLYFCASSQDWGEKLFFGSGTQLSVL.

The chain couples TRBV6-5 to TRBJ2-5; tentatively, D is TRBD1 (5 bases). Trimming cost V 4 bases and J 2 bases, with 8 bases left between them. Germline V gene sequence: CDR1 MNHEY, CDR2 SVGAGI. This CDR3 has 13 amino acids. Here the CDR3 reads CASSWTLQETQYF. The CDR3 DNA is TGTGCCAGCAGTTGGACACTTCAAGAGACCCAGTACTTC.

This clone is a singleton in its sample. The chain links TRBV10-1 to TRBJ2-1, with a weak D call TRBD1 (6 bases). Deletions cut 6 bases from V and 5 bases from J, with 11 bases between. CDR1 WNHNN and CDR2 SYGVQD come from the germline V gene (reference sequence). The CDR3 consists of 13 residues. The CDR3 loop reads CASSRGVDNEQFF. Here the CDR3 DNA reads TGCGCCAGCAGCAGGGGTGTAGACAATGAGCAGTTCTTC.

V gene TRBV7-8 combines with J gene TRBJ2-7; D unresolved. CDR1 is SGHVS and CDR2 is FQNEAQ in the germline V gene. Trimming removed 5 bases at V and 6 bases at J, with 11 bases between. The CDR3 spans 12 residues. CDR3 region: CASSPFDTEQYF. The CDR3 coding sequence is TGTGCCAGCAGCCCATTCGACACCGAGCAGTACTTC.

The chain uses TRBV10-3 and TRBJ2-1; 8 bases fit TRBD2. This CDR3 has 17 residues. Trimming took 0 bases from V and 1 from J; bases not matched to a gene: 5. CDR1 ENHRY and CDR2 SYGVKD come from the germline V gene. In DNA form, the CDR3 reads TGTGCCATCAGTGAGTCGAGGACTAGCCCATCCTACAATGAGCAGTTCTTC. It translates to CAISESRTSPSYNEQFF.

The J gene is TRBJ2-3, the V gene TRBV7-8, with D possibly being TRBD2 (5 bases). From germline, CDR1 is SGHVS and CDR2 FQNEAQ. Deletions cut 4 bases from V and 5 bases from J, with 16 bases between. CDR3 length: 15 amino acids. The DNA for the CDR3 is TGTGCCAGCAGCTCGACGGGATGGGTTCAAGATACGCAGTATTTT. Translating it yields CASSSTGWVQDTQYF.

V is TRBV7-8 and J is TRBJ1-5, with no clear D. CDR3 length equals 15 residues. Trimming cost V 1 base and J 0 bases, with 7 bases left between them. Germline loops: CDR1 SGHVS, CDR2 FQNEAQ. Here the CDR3 DNA reads TGTGCCAGCAGCTTAGAGGGTTATAGCAATCAGCCCCAGCATTTT. Translating it yields CASSLEGYSNQPQHF. Using reference TRBV7-8 and TRBJ1-5 for the parts outside the CDR3, the full variable domain is GAGVSQSPRYKVAKRGQDVALRCDPISGHVSLFWYQQALGQGPEFLTYFQNEAQLDKSGLPSDRFFAERPEGSVSTLKIQRTQQEDSAVYLCASSLEGYSNQPQHFGDGTRLSIL.

CDR3 loop: CASSRGGADQPQHF. For the CDR3, the DNA is TGTGCCAGCAGCCGAGGAGGGGCGGATCAGCCCCAGCATTTT. The gene calls are TRBV7-9 and TRBJ1-5; TRBD1 is a possible D gene (5 bases). CDR1 is SEHNR and CDR2 is FQNEAQ in the germline V gene (reference sequence). The CDR3 runs 14 residues. V was shortened by 5 bases and J by 5 bases, with 13 bases between the two germline ends.

This clone is a singleton in its sample. This chain uses TRBV27 with TRBJ1-5; no clear D gene. This CDR3 is 17 amino acids long. Trimming stripped 6 bases from V and 0 bases from J, with 18 bases between. Per germline, CDR1 MNHEY and CDR2 SMNVEV (reference sequence). CDR3 sequence reads: CASSPRWTVYSNQPQHF. The DNA of the CDR3 is TGTGCCAGCAGCCCCCGTTGGACGGTTTATAGCAATCAGCCCCAGCATTTT.

The V call is TRBV15, the J call TRBJ2-1; 7 bases fit TRBD2. The CDR3 totals 12 residues. CDR1 and CDR2 (germline): LNHNV, YYDKDF (reference sequence). Germline trimming cut 5 bases from V and 7 bases from J; bases unmatched to any gene: 2. The CDR3 bases are TGTGCCACCAGCCTCGGGGGGAATGAGCAGTTCTTC. This codes for CATSLGGNEQFF.

V gene TRBV7-9 combines with J gene TRBJ2-6; no clear D. CDR3 length: 13 residues. Trimming removed 1 base from V and 3 bases from J, with 1 base in between. CDR1 and CDR2 (germline): SEHNR, FQNEAQ (reference sequence). The CDR3 sequence is CASSLVGANVLTF. The CDR3 bases are TGTGCCAGCAGCTTAGTTGGGGCCAACGTCCTGACTTTC. The variable domain in full, with the rest retrieved from reference TRBV7-9 and TRBJ2-6, is DTGVSQNPRHKITKRGQNVTFRCDPISEHNRLYWYRQTLGQGPEFLTYFQNEAQLEKSRLLSDRFSAERPKGSFSTLEIQRTEQGDSAMYLCASSLVGANVLTFGAGSRLTVL.

This chain's CDR3 is CASSQTGAYEQYF. DNA for the CDR3: TGTGCCAGCAGTCAAACAGGGGCCTACGAGCAGTACTTC. The chain is built from TRBV28 and TRBJ2-7; TRBD1 matches 7 bases. From germline, CDR1 is MDHEN and CDR2 SYDVKM. With V trimmed by 5 bases and J by 2 bases, 3 bases remained unmatched. This CDR3 contains 13 residues.

This clone has more than one count but fewer than ten. The chain combines TRBV27 with TRBJ2-5; D remains unclear. V lost 2 bases and J lost 4, with 17 bases in between. The CDR3 is 16 residues long. Germline V gene lookup returns CDR1 MNHEY and CDR2 SMNVEV (reference sequence). The CDR3 nucleotides read TGTGCCAGCAGTTTAAACACCCCAACTTCCGGAGAGACCCAGTACTTC. Residues: CASSLNTPTSGETQYF.

The rearrangement links TRBV27 to TRBJ2-2; the D gene is possibly TRBD2 (6 bases). The CDR3 runs 16 residues. Looked up from germline, CDR1 is MNHEY and CDR2 is SMNVEV (reference sequence). Trimming removed 2 bases from V and 4 bases from J, with 14 bases in between. The CDR3, as DNA: TGTGCCAGCAGTTTAGGGGACTTGCGGGGCACCGGGGAGCTGTTTTTT. Translation: CASSLGDLRGTGELFF.

This chain links TRBV27 with TRBJ2-7; D gene uncertain. The CDR3 sequence is 15 residues long. Trimming took off 6 bases at V and 5 bases at J, with 20 bases between the two ends. Germline CDR1 reads MNHEY; CDR2 reads SMNVEV (reference sequence). CDR3 in DNA: TGTGCCAGCAGGGGCCCGGGTATACGCGTTAACGAGCAGTACTTC. Protein: CASRGPGIRVNEQYF.

V gene TRBV7-8 combines with J gene TRBJ2-5; TRBD1 is a possible D gene (6 bases). Germline CDR1 is SGHVS and CDR2 is FQNEAQ. V was cut by 3 bases and J by 4 bases, with 18 bases left in between. The CDR3 runs to 16 residues. CDR3 DNA: TGTGCCAGCAGCTTGTGGAAGTCTATAGGGGGAGAGACCCAGTACTTC. Encoded protein: CASSLWKSIGGETQYF.

The CDR3: CASSAHGGSGRAYNEQFF. The CDR3 DNA follows: TGTGCCAGCAGCGCACATGGGGGTAGCGGGAGAGCCTACAATGAGCAGTTCTTC. The genes are TRBV7-3 and TRBJ2-1, with 9 bases matching TRBD2. J was trimmed by 2 bases and V by 5 bases; bases with no gene match: 13. CDR1 is SGHTA and CDR2 is FQGTGA in the germline V gene. The CDR3 totals 18 residues.

This clone was observed once. The chain carries TRBV4-1 and TRBJ2-7; 9 bases map to TRBD1. The CDR3 has 15 amino acids. The V gene end was trimmed by 1 base and the J gene end by 2 bases; junction bases not matched to a gene: 3. Germline V CDR1 and CDR2: MGHRA, YSYEKL. Here the CDR3 DNA reads TGCGCCAGCAGCCAAGGTTGGACAGGGGCCTACGAGCAGTACTTC. This translates into CASSQGWTGAYEQYF.

This chain links TRBV5-1 with TRBJ2-3, with a weak D call TRBD2 (6 bases). The CDR3 covers 16 residues. Looked up from germline, CDR1 is SGHRS and CDR2 is YFSETQ. With 2 bases removed from V and 2 bases from J, the gap between germline ends came to 15 bases. The CDR3 DNA follows: TGCGCCAGCAGCTTAAGTTCTAGCGCCTACACAGATACGCAGTATTTT. This translates into CASSLSSSAYTDTQYF.